This T cell receptor (beta chain) was sequenced for a study of glioma-infiltrating T cells after dendritic cell vaccination. The wider study: Patients had newly diagnosed or recurrent glioblastoma and received dendritic cell vaccines. At biweekly intervals, patients got three intradermal dendritic cell vaccine injections.

None of the glioblastoma patients had an isocitrate dehydrogenase mutation. V lost 2 bases and J lost 4, with 14 bases in between. This CDR3 is built from 15 residues. CDR1 is SEHNR and CDR2 is FQNEAQ in the germline V gene (reference sequence). Up to 2 ug genomic DNA was used for TCRB CDR3 amplification. Method: immunoSEQ multiplex PCR; TCRdb's copy keeps in-frame clones and lacks some. The table includes about 92,000 clones, about nine tenths detected once. The source of this sequence is a human donor with glioblastoma. Sequences were derived from blood, sampled before dendritic cell vaccination. The chain has TRBV7-9 and TRBJ1-2; perhaps TRBD1 as D (5 bases). CDR3 sequence: CASSLLGPGGYGYTF. In nucleotides, the CDR3 is TGTGCCAGCAGCTTATTGGGGCCCGGGGGCTATGGCTACACCTTC.